Below are 17 T cell receptor beta chains sequenced from a single sample in a study of blood T cells in healthy people across ages. A second about 7 to 12 cycle PCR used barcoded and J-beta primers. Using its own MiXCR run on the 5' RACE reads, TCRdb lists one record per CDR3 protein. This sample carries hundreds of thousands of distinct CDR3 sequences, 49% of them seen once, and the ten largest clones take around 32%. Sequencing was done on a sample of blood. These receptors all stem from an older woman in good health.

The DNA for the CDR3 is TGCGCCAGCAGCCAAGACAGGATAGCGGGAGGGTCCTACAATGAGCAGTACTTC. Protein: CASSQDRIAGGSYNEQYF. J is TRBJ2-1 and V is TRBV4-3; 11 nucleotides align to TRBD2. The J call may be incorrect, as the DNA end agrees better with TRBJ2-7. Germline V CDR1 and CDR2: LGHNA, YSLEER. The length of the CDR3 is 18 residues.

V usage is TRBV15 and J usage is TRBJ2-1, with a possible D match to TRBD2 (5 bases). Trimming took 1 base from V and 10 from J, leaving 11 bases between them. The CDR3 extends over 13 amino acids. The germline gives CDR1 LNHNV, CDR2 YYDKDF (reference sequence). In DNA form, the CDR3 reads TGTGCCACCAGCAGAGTCCTTGGGGAGGAGCAGTTCTTC. Translation: CATSRVLGEEQFF.

The gene calls are TRBV7-2 and TRBJ2-7, with D tentatively TRBD2 (5 bases). The length of the CDR3 is 15 residues. V was shortened by 5 bases and J by 3 bases, with 17 bases between the two germline ends. The V gene's germline CDR1 is SGHTA and CDR2 FQGNSA. Here the CDR3 DNA reads TGTGCCAGCAGCCCCCGGGCTAGCTCAGACTACGAGCAGTACTTC. Protein product: CASSPRASSDYEQYF.

This clonotype has more than one count but fewer than ten. The chain links TRBV20-1 to TRBJ2-7, with D maybe TRBD2 (6 bases). V lost 4 bases and J lost 4, with 14 bases in between. Germline V gene lookup returns CDR1 DFQATT and CDR2 SNEGSKA (reference sequence). This CDR3 spans 13 amino acids. The CDR3 loop reads CSATGGTSYEQYF. The CDR3 DNA reads as TGCAGTGCTACTGGCGGGACCTCTTACGAGCAGTACTTC.

This clonotype has a handful of counts. The gene calls are TRBV20-1 and TRBJ2-1; 10 bases are shared with TRBD2. CDR1 and CDR2 (germline): DFQATT, SNEGSKA (reference sequence). The CDR3 extends over 16 amino acids. With 3 bases clipped from V and 0 bases from J, the junction kept 5 bases outside the gene matches. CDR3 sequence reads: CSARTSGRSSYNEQFF. CDR3 in DNA: TGCAGTGCTAGGACTAGCGGGCGAAGCTCCTACAATGAGCAGTTCTTC.

In DNA, the CDR3 is TGTGCCAGCAGCTCCCCCGCCCTAGCGGGAGGTCAAGAGACCCAGTACTTC. As protein: CASSSPALAGGQETQYF. The chain carries TRBV7-9 and TRBJ2-7, with TRBD2 matching over 11 bases. The J call may be incorrect, as the DNA end agrees better with TRBJ2-5. The CDR3 length is 17 residues. The V gene's germline CDR1 is SEHNR and CDR2 FQNEAQ (reference sequence).

This clonotype was found many times. The chain is built from TRBV29-1 and TRBJ2-1; D might be TRBD2 (6 bases). The germline gives CDR1 SQVTM, CDR2 ANQGSEA. The CDR3 runs to 13 residues. Trimming left V 0 bases short and J 7 bases short, with 10 bases between. CDR3 DNA sequence: TGCAGCGTTGAAGAGCTGGAGGGGAATGAGCAGTTCTTC. It specifies CSVEELEGNEQFF.

The rearrangement links TRBV20-1 to TRBJ1-2; 7 nucleotides agree with TRBD1. The germline CDR1 and CDR2 sequences are DFQATT and SNEGSKA (reference sequence). V was pared by 3 bases and J by 5 bases, with 9 bases of the junction left unmatched. This CDR3 has 14 amino acids. CDR3 protein: CSASANRGGYGYTF. The DNA of the CDR3 is TGCAGTGCTAGCGCCAACAGGGGAGGGTATGGCTACACCTTC.

The chain combines TRBV15 with TRBJ2-1; 8 nucleotides line up with TRBD2. The CDR3 spans 14 residues. V shed 0 bases and J 8 bases; nucleotides not matched to a gene: 3. From germline, CDR1 is LNHNV and CDR2 YYDKDF (reference sequence). The CDR3 loop is CATSREFGGDEQFF. The CDR3 region has the DNA TGTGCCACCAGCAGAGAGTTCGGGGGGGATGAGCAGTTCTTC.

This clonotype was seen more than once but under ten times. In DNA form, the CDR3 reads TGTGCCAGCAGCTTCTTAGATTCACCCCTCCACTTT. The encoded protein is CASSFLDSPLHF. The chain has TRBV7-2 and TRBJ1-6, with D uncertain. CDR1 and CDR2 (germline): SGHTA, FQGNSA. The V end was cut by 3 bases, the J end by 8 bases, with 5 bases between. This CDR3 is built from 12 residues. The whole variable domain, remainder taken from reference TRBV7-2 and TRBJ1-6, is GAGVSQSPSNKVTEKGKDVELRCDPISGHTALYWYRQSLGQGLEFLIYFQGNSAPDKSGLPSDRFSAERTGGSVSTLTIQRTQQEDSAVYLCASSFLDSPLHFGNGTRLTVT.

This chain uses TRBV20-1 with TRBJ1-1; no firm D call. V was trimmed by 4 bases and J by 1 base, leaving 7 bases between them. This CDR3 comprises 12 residues. CDR1 and CDR2 from the germline V gene are DFQATT and SNEGSKA (reference sequence). The CDR3, as DNA: TGCAGTGCTAAACGCGGGAACACTGAAGCTTTCTTT. Its translation is CSAKRGNTEAFF.

This chain's CDR3 is CASSARQGGPNTGELFF. The CDR3 DNA reads TGTGCCAGCAGCGCCCGACAGGGTGGCCCGAACACCGGGGAGCTGTTTTTT. The J gene is TRBJ2-2, the V gene TRBV9; TRBD1 agrees at 7 bases. V trimming: 3 bases; J trimming: 0 bases; junction bases outside the gene matches: 8. Germline CDR1 is SGDLS and CDR2 is YYNGEE. The CDR3 is 17 amino acids.

The rearrangement links TRBV6-5 to TRBJ2-5; D gene ambiguous. The V gene lost 4 bases and the J gene lost 1 base, with 22 bases spanning the gap. The CDR3 totals 18 residues. Germline-derived CDR1 and CDR2 are MNHEY and SVGAGI. The CDR3 DNA sequence: TGTGCCAGCAGTTTTCGGCGTCCTGCTGGGTCGGGCCAAGAGACCCAGTACTTC. This sequence encodes CASSFRRPAGSGQETQYF.

The CDR3 bases are TGTGCCACCAGTGATCCCAGGACAGGGCCCCCCTACAATGAGCAGTACTTC. Protein: CATSDPRTGPPYNEQYF. The chain carries TRBV24-1 and TRBJ2-7, with 8 bases fitting TRBD1. The trim removed 3 bases at V and 7 bases at J, leaving 16 bases unmatched. The CDR3 runs 17 residues. Germline CDR1 is KGHDR and CDR2 is SFDVKD.

The chain joins TRBV12-3 or TRBV12-4 to TRBJ1-1; TRBD1 matches 7 bases. V was clipped by 8 bases and J by 4 bases; unmatched bases: 10. This CDR3 is built from 14 residues. CDR3 nucleotide sequence: TGTGCCAGCGGTGAAGGGGGCAGGGCCACTGAAGCTTTCTTT. Protein product: CASGEGGRATEAFF.

The chain uses TRBV5-1 and TRBJ2-7; 13 bases fit TRBD2. V lost 4 bases and J lost 3; bases outside the gene matches: 7. Germline lookup yields CDR1 SGHRS and CDR2 YFSETQ. This CDR3 region has 16 residues. The CDR3 protein is CASSPGTSGAFYEQYF. As DNA, the CDR3 is TGCGCCAGCAGCCCCGGGACTAGCGGGGCATTCTACGAGCAGTACTTC.

This clonotype was observed a single time. This chain joins TRBV6-6 and TRBJ1-4; D ambiguous. Germline assignment: CDR1 MNHNY and CDR2 SVGAGI (reference sequence). The V and J ends lost 4 bases and 0 bases respectively, with 9 bases between them. The CDR3 length is 15 residues. CDR3 nucleotide sequence: TGTGCCAGCAGTTCCTCGAAAGCAACTAATGAAAAACTGTTTTTT. Its protein product is CASSSSKATNEKLFF.